This T cell receptor (beta chain) stems from a study of identical twins. Notes on the study in general: Insertions were reduced in abundant cord blood beta clonotypes but not in memory repertoires. Out-of-frame alpha sequences common to twins were enriched for low generation probability.

A universal primer site came from template switching; cDNA carried unique molecular identifiers. TCRdb reprocessed the 5' RACE reads via MiXCR and lists one record per CDR3 protein. The sample consists of under 900,000 distinct CDR3 sequences, approximately 13% of them appearing once. This clonotype was seen a few times. As yet, its antigen is unknown. The same sample was also studied in work on yellow fever vaccine responses in identical twins.

Specimen: PBMCs. This clonotype originated in a woman between 18 and 30 years old in good health.

The CDR3 here is CASSGNGLGADTQYF. In DNA form, the CDR3 reads TGCGCCAGCAGTGGGAACGGACTTGGGGCAGATACGCAGTATTTT. V is TRBV10-2 and J is TRBJ2-3, with D perhaps TRBD2 (5 bases). V was trimmed by 4 bases and J by 4 bases, leaving 15 bases between them. In germline, CDR1 is WSHSY, CDR2 SAAADI. The CDR3 runs to 15 residues.